This paragraph reports one T cell receptor beta chain. What it recognizes is unknown. It was with 60 Vbeta and 13 Jbeta primers that the PCR ran. Method: immunoSEQ multiplex PCR; TCRdb's copy keeps in-frame clones and lacks some. Its table lists under 200,000 clones. The CDR3 spans 14 residues. CDR1 and CDR2 (germline): MGHDK, SYGVNS. Trimming stripped 6 bases from V and 6 bases from J, with 17 bases between. The data were taken from a study of cytomegalovirus exposure and HLA in healthy donors. General study findings and limits: Investigators reported some 150 TCR beta chains as tied to cytomegalovirus. Being productive about 90% or about 30% of the time was typical of most TCR beta V segments in an earlier analysis.

V usage is TRBV25-1 and J usage is TRBJ1-1, with a possible D match to TRBD1 (5 bases). The TCR sequence derives from a man aged 25-45 years in good health and CMV-seronegative. The sample taken for sequencing was PBMCs. The CDR3: CASRGPGGEPEAFF. CDR3 nucleotides: TGTGCCAGCAGGGGGCCGGGGGGGGAACCTGAAGCTTTCTTT.